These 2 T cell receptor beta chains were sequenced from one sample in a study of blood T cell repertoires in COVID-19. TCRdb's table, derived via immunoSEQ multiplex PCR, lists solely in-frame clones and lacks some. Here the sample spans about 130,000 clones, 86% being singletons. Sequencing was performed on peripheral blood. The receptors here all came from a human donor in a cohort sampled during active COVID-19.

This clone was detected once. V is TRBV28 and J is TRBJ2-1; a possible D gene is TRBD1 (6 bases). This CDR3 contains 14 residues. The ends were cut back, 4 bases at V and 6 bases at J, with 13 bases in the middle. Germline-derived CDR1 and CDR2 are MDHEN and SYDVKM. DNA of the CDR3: TGTGCCAGCAGTTCCACAGGGTTGGGCAATGAGCAGTTCTTC. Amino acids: CASSSTGLGNEQFF.

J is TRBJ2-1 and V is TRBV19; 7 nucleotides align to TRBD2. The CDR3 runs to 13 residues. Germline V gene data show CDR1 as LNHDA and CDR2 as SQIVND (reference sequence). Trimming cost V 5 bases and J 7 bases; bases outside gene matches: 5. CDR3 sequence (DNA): TGTGCCAGTAGTCTTGGACTAGTGAATGAGCAGTTCTTC. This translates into CASSLGLVNEQFF. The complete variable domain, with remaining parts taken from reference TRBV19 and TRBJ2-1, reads DGGITQSPKYLFRKEGQNVTLSCEQNLNHDAMYWYRQDPGQGLRLIYYSQIVNDFQKGDIAEGYSVSREKKESFPLTVTSAQKNPTAFYLCASSLGLVNEQFFGPGTRLTVL.